This T cell receptor beta chain was identified in a study of blood T cell repertoires in COVID-19 (dated by TCRdb to about 2020). At the level of the whole study: Samples from collaborators originated in the United States, Italy and Spain and spanned both the acute and convalescent phases of COVID-19. A freely available public database, intended as a resource for researchers studying the immune response to SARS-CoV-2, is where the repertoires were released. Subjects who had been exposed to COVID-19, were actively infected with it, or had recovered from it provided the deeply sampled blood TCRbeta repertoires that made up the dataset. Sample metadata almost always included a de-identified subject ID, COVID-19 status, age in years and sex. Where available, HLA class I and class II types were taken from metadata supplied by the sample provider and were not determined by assay-based typing. The samples were drawn from two sources: the first 160 participants of the ongoing ImmuneRACE study, and fewer than 1,500 subjects contributed by 6 global collaborators. The material from the prospective study consisted of cDNA or gDNA derived from T cells, B-cell-depleted T cells, or PBMCs.

Collaborating institutions collected whole blood in K2EDTA tubes following their own protocols. For TCRbeta analysis, collaborator samples were shipped as frozen whole blood, as isolated PBMCs, or as DNA extracted from either sample type. Trimming leaves V shorter by 4 bases and J shorter by 6 bases, with the junction holding 6 bases beyond the gene matches. Spanning cysteine to phenylalanine, the CDR3 consists of 13 amino acids. The kept DNA is CDR3 alone, 39 bases in frame from the first base. CDR1 is given as SGDLS and CDR2 as YYNGEE, both from the germline V gene. TCRbeta CDR3 regions were amplified from genomic DNA by means of the immunoSEQ Assay, a bias-controlled multiplex PCR. The source study handled its data this way. Nucleated cell counts per sample were estimated from amplification of reference gene primers within the assay. To quantify the absolute abundance of each unique TCRbeta CDR3 rearrangement, sequence reads were collapsed and filtered. For each sample, productive Simpson clonality was calculated as the square root of Simpson's diversity index over productive rearrangements. The source is immuneACCESS, and TCRdb retained only in-frame sequences with V and J called. Part of the clones is not carried over; for the studies checked, unresolved V genes explain less than half of this, and the remainder is unexplained. V, J and clone size derive from that table, while D and trimming were established from the DNA sequence. For this sample there are about 72,000 clones; approximately 86% appear just once. Clones ranked in the top ten supply 13% of the sample.

This clone appeared once. The antigen it binds to is not known. Within one base of it there is no much larger clone, and no base qualities were kept. Summary of the overall study and its limitations: The amount of clinical and demographic metadata varied by source and participant and was provided uncurated.

The chain is made from TRBV9 and TRBJ1-2, with 7 bases matching TRBD1. Sequences were obtained from peripheral blood. The TCR originated in a woman aged 55-69 years with acute or convalescent COVID-19. The CDR3 is CASSLGQIDGYTF. The nucleotide sequence is given as TGTGCCAGCAGCTTGGGACAGATAGATGGCTACACCTTC.